The 6 T cell receptor beta chains below come from one sample, sequenced in a study of blood T cell repertoires in COVID-19. Sequenced by immunoSEQ multiplex PCR; TCRdb stores in-frame clones only, minus some. The data contain just over 250,000 clones, 80% to 90% of them singletons. Sequencing was performed on peripheral blood. The source of these receptors is a woman in her 70s with COVID-19, enrolled during active disease.

The gene calls are TRBV7-3 and TRBJ2-3, with TRBD2 matching 7 bases. V trimming: 2 bases; J trimming: 0 bases; junction bases outside the gene matches: 2. Germline CDR1 is SGHTA and CDR2 is FQGTGA. The CDR3 spans 15 residues. The CDR3 reads CASSLLAASTDTQYF. The CDR3 DNA sequence: TGTGCCAGCAGCTTACTAGCGGCTAGCACAGATACGCAGTATTTT.

The chain links TRBV19 to TRBJ2-1, with 11 bases lining up with TRBD2. This CDR3 has 16 amino acids. Germline trimming cut 1 base from V and 8 bases from J; bases unmatched to any gene: 7. Germline-derived CDR1 and CDR2 are LNHDA and SQIVND (reference sequence). As DNA, the CDR3 is TGTGCCAGTAGTATAGGCTCCGGGACTAGCGGCGATGAGCAGTTCTTC. Its protein product is CASSIGSGTSGDEQFF.

The rearrangement joins TRBV29-1 to TRBJ2-3, with 8 bases aligning to TRBD2. Trimming cost V 8 bases and J 0 bases; bases outside gene matches: 1. Germline V gene data show CDR1 as SQVTM and CDR2 as ANQGSEA. CDR3 length: 12 residues. CDR3 in DNA: TGCAGCAGCGGGGGAAGCACAGATACGCAGTATTTT. Its protein product is CSSGGSTDTQYF.

V is TRBV13 and J is TRBJ2-3, with no clear D. This CDR3 is 15 amino acids long. V was cut by 8 bases and J by 2 bases, with 17 bases left in between. Germline V gene sequence: CDR1 PRHDT, CDR2 FYEKMQ (reference sequence). CDR3 in amino acids: CASGRGSKYTDTQYF. In DNA form, the CDR3 reads TGTGCCAGCGGTCGAGGCAGCAAGTACACAGATACGCAGTATTTT.

The V call is TRBV3-1 (or the pseudogene TRBV3-2), the J call TRBJ1-1; 10 bases line up with TRBD1. The germline V gene has CDR1 LGHDT and CDR2 YNNKEL (reference sequence). This CDR3 has 14 residues. V dropped 1 base and J dropped 9; count of bases not matched to a gene: 5. The CDR3 DNA is TGTGCCAGCAGCCAAGGTTTCGACAGGGGGCAAGCTTTCTTT. Residues: CASSQGFDRGQAFF.

This clone was picked up one time. This chain connects TRBV14 to TRBJ1-2; possibly TRBD1 for D (5 bases). Germline-derived CDR1 and CDR2 are SGHDN and FVKESK. V dropped 1 base and J dropped 5 bases, with 11 bases sitting between them. CDR3 length: 14 residues. The CDR3 DNA sequence: TGTGCCAGCAGCCAAGGAAACAGGCAGTATGGCTACACCTTC. It codes for CASSQGNRQYGYTF.